Listed below are T cell receptor beta chains from one sample, sequenced in a study of human T cells and chemical hapten exposure. TCRdb processed the RACE reads anew with MiXCR; each CDR3 protein has one entry. Of a few hundred thousand distinct CDR3 sequences in the sample, under 6.5% were seen once. The input for sequencing was whole blood, taken in connection with sensitization to the hapten diphenylcyclopropenone (DPC). The receptors here all came from a woman under 30 with alopecia areata. Some clones in this sample may be carry-over from other donors' samples. The CDR3 runs from the conserved cysteine through the conserved F or W. A D gene is named only where the DNA matches it firmly. Size is stated for part of the rows, as once, few or many counts, or as a class when the clone is expanded.

v_call,j_call,clone_size,d_call,cdr3_aa,cdr3_nt
TRBV6-1,TRBJ1-5,few,.,CASSGGVRTAGNQPQHF,TGTGCCAGCAGTGGAGGCGTGAGGACGGCTGGCAATCAGCCCCAGCATTTT
TRBV20-1,TRBJ1-2,many,TRBD1,CSALLQGDGYTF,TGCAGTGCCCTTTTACAGGGGGATGGCTACACCTTC
TRBV6-6,TRBJ1-5,.,TRBD1,CASSYSYQGGHQPQHF,TGTGCCAGCAGTTACTCTTATCAAGGGGGCCATCAGCCCCAGCATTTT
TRBV5-1,TRBJ1-1,many,TRBD1,CASSGGQGSTEAFF,TGCGCCAGCAGCGGGGGACAGGGGAGCACTGAAGCTTTCTTT
TRBV10-3,TRBJ1-5,many,.,CAIAADRDNQPQHF,TGTGCCATCGCCGCCGACAGAGATAATCAGCCCCAGCATTTT
TRBV20-1,TRBJ2-3,many,TRBD2,CSARDAGLAGPTDTQYF,TGCAGTGCTAGGGACGCGGGACTAGCGGGGCCTACAGATACGCAGTATTTT
TRBV7-2,TRBJ2-3,few,.,CASSLSVFTDTQYF,TGTGCCAGCAGCTTATCAGTATTCACAGATACGCAGTATTTT
TRBV4-3,TRBJ1-2,many,.,CASSQDNGGWYYTF,TGCGCCAGCAGCCAAGATAACGGCGGGTGGTACTACACCTTC
TRBV12-3/TRBV12-4,TRBJ2-5,many,.,CASSRRSEETQYF,TGTGCCAGCAGTCGTCGCTCGGAAGAGACCCAGTACTTC
TRBV3-1,TRBJ2-3,many,.,CASSLPGYDTTQYF,TGTGCCAGCAGCCTACCGGGATACGATACTACGCAGTATTTT
TRBV27,TRBJ1-2,few,.,CASSSGRYGYTF,TGTGCCAGCAGTTCAGGGCGTTATGGCTACACCTTC
TRBV6-5,TRBJ1-1,few,.,CASSYSPATMNTEAFF,TGTGCCAGCAGTTACTCACCAGCCACCATGAACACTGAAGCTTTCTTT
TRBV10-3,TRBJ1-1,many,TRBD1,CAISPTRQGGEAFF,TGTGCCATCAGTCCAACCCGACAGGGGGGTGAAGCTTTCTTT
TRBV6-2/TRBV6-3,TRBJ2-1,few,.,CASSYRGPRWDEQFF,TGTGCCAGCAGTTATCGCGGACCGAGGTGGGATGAGCAGTTCTTC
TRBV7-9,TRBJ2-5,many,.,CASRKTGGQETQYF,TGTGCCAGCAGGAAAACAGGAGGGCAAGAAACCCAGTACTTC
TRBV20-1,TRBJ2-2,.,TRBD1,CSAHETGTVDTGELFF,TGCAGTGCCCATGAAACCGGGACAGTGGACACCGGGGAGCTGTTTTTT
TRBV6-2/TRBV6-3,TRBJ1-2,many,.,CASNGPLGNRYTF,TGTGCCAGCAACGGACCGCTAGGGAATCGCTACACCTTC
TRBV4-1,TRBJ2-7,many,.,CASSQVPGPVYEQYF,TGCGCCAGCAGCCAAGTGCCAGGGCCCGTCTACGAGCAGTACTTC
TRBV20-1,TRBJ1-5,few,.,CSARTPIEGQPQHF,TGCAGTGCTAGGACACCCATTGAGGGTCAGCCCCAGCATTTT
TRBV5-1,TRBJ2-7,few,.,CASRAESYEQYF,TGCGCCAGCAGGGCGGAGTCCTACGAGCAGTACTTC
TRBV6-5,TRBJ1-2,few,TRBD1,CASSSRGASYGYTF,TGTGCCAGCAGTTCCAGGGGGGCAAGCTATGGCTACACCTTC
TRBV6-1,TRBJ2-4,.,.,CASSEAGLRGAQYF,TGTGCCAGCAGTGAAGCGGGCCTAAGGGGGGCTCAGTACTTC
TRBV24-1,TRBJ2-1,few,TRBD2,CATSDFIAGGPGAYNEQFF,TGTGCCACCAGTGATTTTATAGCGGGGGGGCCAGGAGCCTACAATGAGCAGTTCTTC
TRBV29-1,TRBJ2-2,.,TRBD1,CSVAVRGSAYTGELFF,TGCAGCGTTGCGGTCAGGGGGTCTGCTTACACCGGGGAGCTGTTTTTT
TRBV4-2,TRBJ1-2,many,.,CASSQVSGVGYGYTF,TGTGCCAGCAGCCAAGTGTCGGGAGTCGGCTATGGCTACACCTTC
TRBV20-1,TRBJ1-6,many,.,CSAIPGDSPLHF,TGCAGTGCTATACCAGGGGATTCACCCCTCCACTTT
TRBV20-1,TRBJ2-7,.,TRBD1,CSARMGQGILSYEQYF,TGCAGTGCTAGAATGGGACAGGGGATTTTATCCTACGAGCAGTACTTC
TRBV11-2,TRBJ2-5,.,TRBD2,CASSYAPGGSAMDTQYF,TGTGCCAGCAGTTATGCCCCGGGGGGGTCAGCTATGGATACCCAGTACTTC
TRBV6-2/TRBV6-3,TRBJ2-7,many,TRBD1,CASSFAQGVYF,TGTGCCAGCAGTTTCGCACAGGGGGTGTACTTC
TRBV12-3/TRBV12-4,TRBJ2-3,many,.,CASSPGTSTDTQYF,TGTGCCAGCAGTCCTGGGACTAGCACAGATACGCAGTATTTT
TRBV6-2/TRBV6-3,TRBJ1-5,many,.,CASSMDKGQPQHF,TGTGCCAGCAGTATGGACAAGGGGCAGCCCCAGCATTTT
TRBV7-9,TRBJ2-3,few,.,CASSLGISQYF,TGTGCCAGCAGCTTGGGAATCTCGCAGTATTTT
TRBV5-1,TRBJ1-2,many,TRBD1,CASSSQGESYGYTF,TGCGCCAGCAGCTCCCAGGGGGAGAGCTATGGCTACACCTTC
TRBV7-2,TRBJ2-1,many,TRBD2,CASSLAPTSGGYNEQFF,TGTGCCAGCAGCTTAGCGCCGACTAGCGGGGGCTACAATGAGCAGTTCTTC
TRBV28,TRBJ2-5,few,.,CASIGSYEETQYF,TGTGCCAGCATCGGATCCTATGAAGAGACCCAGTACTTC
TRBV10-3,TRBJ2-5,.,.,CAISGIVQETQYF,TGTGCCATCAGTGGAATCGTTCAAGAGACCCAGTACTTC
TRBV18,TRBJ2-6,many,.,CASSISGSGANVLTF,TGTGCCAGCTCAATCTCGGGGTCTGGGGCCAACGTCCTGACTTTC
TRBV4-2,TRBJ1-3,many,.,CASSQERLSGNTIYF,TGTGCCAGCAGCCAAGAACGGCTATCTGGAAACACCATATATTTT
TRBV5-5,TRBJ2-7,.,TRBD1,CASSFGTGAQEQYF,TGTGCCAGCAGCTTCGGGACAGGGGCTCAGGAGCAGTACTTC
TRBV7-8,TRBJ1-2,many,.,CASSFFASGVANYGYTF,TGTGCCAGCAGCTTCTTTGCGTCAGGGGTCGCTAACTATGGCTACACCTTC
TRBV7-2,TRBJ2-5,many,.,CASSSSSGGYQETQYF,TGTGCCAGCAGCTCCTCCTCTGGGGGGTACCAAGAGACCCAGTACTTC
TRBV9,TRBJ1-4,.,.,CASSSLPGGAGEKLFF,TGTGCCAGCAGCTCCCTCCCCGGGGGCGCCGGTGAAAAACTGTTTTTT
TRBV4-1,TRBJ2-3,many,TRBD2,CASSRTGTSGTDTQYF,TGCGCCAGCAGCCGAACCGGGACTAGCGGCACAGATACGCAGTATTTT
TRBV27,TRBJ2-7,.,.,CASGFRNAYEQYF,TGTGCGTCGGGTTTCAGAAACGCCTACGAGCAGTACTTC
TRBV5-1,TRBJ1-1,few,.,CASSPDANTEAFF,TGCGCCAGCAGCCCCGATGCGAACACTGAAGCTTTCTTT
TRBV7-8,TRBJ2-5,once,.,CASSETRGGDTQYF,TGTGCCAGCAGCGAAACTCGTGGAGGAGACACCCAGTACTTC
TRBV5-1,TRBJ2-5,.,TRBD1,CASSLRGTVLSQETQYF,TGCGCCAGCAGCTTACGTGGGACAGTCCTAAGCCAAGAGACCCAGTACTTC
TRBV28,TRBJ2-1,.,.,CASSLGGSRIQFF,TGTGCCAGCAGCCTGGGCGGGTCCCGCATCCAGTTCTTC
TRBV12-5,TRBJ1-1,many,TRBD1,CASALLTGVGSNTEAFF,TGTGCTAGTGCCCTACTGACAGGGGTGGGATCGAACACTGAAGCTTTCTTT
TRBV3-1,TRBJ1-2,many,TRBD1,CASSRGTGTVNYGYTF,TGTGCCAGCAGCCGGGGGACAGGGACTGTTAACTATGGCTACACCTTC